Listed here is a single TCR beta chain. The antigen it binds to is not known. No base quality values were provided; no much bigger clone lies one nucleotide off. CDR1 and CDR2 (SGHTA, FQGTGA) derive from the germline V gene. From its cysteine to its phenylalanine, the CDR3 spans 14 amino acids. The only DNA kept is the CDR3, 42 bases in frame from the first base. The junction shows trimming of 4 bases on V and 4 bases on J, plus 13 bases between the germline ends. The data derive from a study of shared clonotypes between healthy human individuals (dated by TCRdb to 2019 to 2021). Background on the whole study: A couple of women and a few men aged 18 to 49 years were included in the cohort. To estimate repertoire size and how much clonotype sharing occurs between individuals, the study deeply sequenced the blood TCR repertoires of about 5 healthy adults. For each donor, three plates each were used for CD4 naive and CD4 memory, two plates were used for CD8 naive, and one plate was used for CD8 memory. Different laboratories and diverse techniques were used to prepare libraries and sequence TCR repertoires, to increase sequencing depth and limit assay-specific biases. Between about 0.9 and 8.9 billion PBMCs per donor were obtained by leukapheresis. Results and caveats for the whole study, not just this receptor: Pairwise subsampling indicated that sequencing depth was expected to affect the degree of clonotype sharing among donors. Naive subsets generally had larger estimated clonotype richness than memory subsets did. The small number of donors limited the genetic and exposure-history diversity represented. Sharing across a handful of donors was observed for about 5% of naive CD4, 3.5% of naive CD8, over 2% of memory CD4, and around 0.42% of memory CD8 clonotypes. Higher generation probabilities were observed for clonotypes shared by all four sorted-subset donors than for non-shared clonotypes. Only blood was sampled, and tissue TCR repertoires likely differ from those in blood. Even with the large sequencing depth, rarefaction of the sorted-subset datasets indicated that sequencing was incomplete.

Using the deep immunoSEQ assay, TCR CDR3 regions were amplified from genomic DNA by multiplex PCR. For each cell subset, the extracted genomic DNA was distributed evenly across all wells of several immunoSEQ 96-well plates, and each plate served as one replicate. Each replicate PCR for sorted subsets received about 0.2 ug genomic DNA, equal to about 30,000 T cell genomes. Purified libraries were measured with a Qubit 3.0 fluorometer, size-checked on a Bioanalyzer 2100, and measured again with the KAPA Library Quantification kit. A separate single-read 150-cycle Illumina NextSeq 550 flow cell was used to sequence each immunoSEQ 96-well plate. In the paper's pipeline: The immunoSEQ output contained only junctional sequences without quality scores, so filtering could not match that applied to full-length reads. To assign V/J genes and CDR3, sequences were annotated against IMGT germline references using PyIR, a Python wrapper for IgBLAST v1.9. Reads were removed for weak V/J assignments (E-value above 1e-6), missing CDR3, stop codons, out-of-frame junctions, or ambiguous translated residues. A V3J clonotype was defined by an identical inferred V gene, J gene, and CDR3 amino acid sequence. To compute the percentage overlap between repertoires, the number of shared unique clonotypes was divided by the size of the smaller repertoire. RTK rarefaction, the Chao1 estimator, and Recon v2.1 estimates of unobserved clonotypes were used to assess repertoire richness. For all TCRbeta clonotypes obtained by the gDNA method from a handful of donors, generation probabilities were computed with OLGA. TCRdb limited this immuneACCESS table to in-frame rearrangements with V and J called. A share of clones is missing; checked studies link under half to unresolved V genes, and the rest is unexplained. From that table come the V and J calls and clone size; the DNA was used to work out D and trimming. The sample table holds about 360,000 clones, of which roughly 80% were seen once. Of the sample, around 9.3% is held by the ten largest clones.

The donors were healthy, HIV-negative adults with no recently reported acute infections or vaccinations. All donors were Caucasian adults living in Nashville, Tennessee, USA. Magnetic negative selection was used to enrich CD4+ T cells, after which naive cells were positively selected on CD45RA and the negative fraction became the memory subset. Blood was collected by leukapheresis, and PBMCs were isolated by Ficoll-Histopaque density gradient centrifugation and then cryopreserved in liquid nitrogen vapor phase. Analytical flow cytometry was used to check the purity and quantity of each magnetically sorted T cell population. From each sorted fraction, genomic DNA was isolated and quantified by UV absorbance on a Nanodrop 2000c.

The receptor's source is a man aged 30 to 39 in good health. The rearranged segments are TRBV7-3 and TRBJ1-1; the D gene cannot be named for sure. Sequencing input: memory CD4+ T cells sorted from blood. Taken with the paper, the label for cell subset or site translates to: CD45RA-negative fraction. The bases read TGTGCCAGCAGCTGGAAACCTGATGGCACTGAAGCTTTCTTT. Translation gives CASSWKPDGTEAFF. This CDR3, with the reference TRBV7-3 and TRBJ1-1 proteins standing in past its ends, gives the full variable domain GAGVSQTPSNKVTEKGKYVELRCDPISGHTALYWYRQSLGQGPEFLIYFQGTGAADDSGLPNDRFFAVRPEGSVSTLKIQRTERGDSAVYLCASSWKPDGTEAFFGQGTRLTVV.